Listed below are T cell receptor beta chains from one sample, sequenced in a study of PD-1 blockade in classical Hodgkin lymphoma. Assay: immunoSEQ multiplex PCR; the TCRdb copy retains only in-frame clones and omits some. The sample consists of roughly 10,000 clones, around 74% of them appearing once. The specimen comprised peripheral blood mononuclear cells (PBMCs), sampled at baseline. These receptors were obtained from a human donor with classical Hodgkin lymphoma. CDR3s include the opening cysteine and the closing phenylalanine or tryptophan. Fields, in order: J gene, D gene, V gene, clone size, CDR3 DNA, CDR3 protein. D genes are given only for firm matches. Where a row states a size, it is once, few, many or the class of an expanded clone; other rows omit it.

J gene: TRBJ1-5
D gene: TRBD1
V gene: TRBV5-3
clone size: -
CDR3 DNA: TGTGCCAGAAGCCGAAGAGGACAGGGGGGCTTGGGCAATCAGCCCCAGCATTTT
CDR3 protein: CARSRRGQGGLGNQPQHF

J gene: TRBJ2-2
D gene: -
V gene: TRBV6-1
clone size: -
CDR3 DNA: TGTGCCAGCAGTGAAAATTCAGGGTCCCGCACCGGGGAGCTGTTTTTT
CDR3 protein: CASSENSGSRTGELFF

J gene: TRBJ1-6
D gene: TRBD1
V gene: TRBV19
clone size: -
CDR3 DNA: TGTGCCAGTAGTATAGGCGGGGACAGCATGAGGAATTCACCCCTCCACTTT
CDR3 protein: CASSIGGDSMRNSPLHF

J gene: TRBJ2-3
D gene: -
V gene: TRBV7-9
clone size: -
CDR3 DNA: TGTGCCAGCAGCTCCCCGCGCCTAGGAGGGTCTAACATAGATACGCAGTATTTT
CDR3 protein: CASSSPRLGGSNIDTQYF

J gene: TRBJ2-7
D gene: TRBD1
V gene: TRBV11-2
clone size: -
CDR3 DNA: TGTGCCAGCAGCTACCTGGACAGGGCCAACTACGAGCAGTACTTC
CDR3 protein: CASSYLDRANYEQYF

J gene: TRBJ1-3
D gene: -
V gene: TRBV2
clone size: -
CDR3 DNA: TGTGCCAGCAGTCGAGCTGGAAACACCATATATTTT
CDR3 protein: CASSRAGNTIYF

J gene: TRBJ1-3
D gene: -
V gene: TRBV19
clone size: -
CDR3 DNA: TGTGCCAGTACCGCGCGAGGTCGAGGAAACACCATATATTTT
CDR3 protein: CASTARGRGNTIYF

J gene: TRBJ2-7
D gene: TRBD1
V gene: TRBV28
clone size: -
CDR3 DNA: TGTGCCAGCAGTCCACCGACAGGGGGCCACGAGCAGTACTTC
CDR3 protein: CASSPPTGGHEQYF

J gene: TRBJ2-2
D gene: -
V gene: TRBV28
clone size: -
CDR3 DNA: TGTGCCAGCAGTTGGGAAACCGGGGAGCTGTTTTTT
CDR3 protein: CASSWETGELFF

J gene: TRBJ2-2
D gene: TRBD1
V gene: TRBV4-1
clone size: -
CDR3 DNA: TGCGCCAGCAGCCAATCCCCCGGGACAGGGAACACCGGGGAGCTGTTTTTT
CDR3 protein: CASSQSPGTGNTGELFF

J gene: TRBJ2-3
D gene: TRBD1
V gene: TRBV5-1
clone size: few
CDR3 DNA: TGCGCCAGCAGCTTACAGGGGGCGGCAGATACGCAGTATTTT
CDR3 protein: CASSLQGAADTQYF

J gene: TRBJ1-3
D gene: -
V gene: TRBV27
clone size: -
CDR3 DNA: TGTGCCAGCAGTGCCGACAGGTTTCATGGCACCATATATTTT
CDR3 protein: CASSADRFHGTIYF

J gene: TRBJ2-2
D gene: -
V gene: TRBV4-2
clone size: -
CDR3 DNA: TGTGCCAGCAGCCATGGCGCGAACACCGGGGAGCTGTTTTTT
CDR3 protein: CASSHGANTGELFF

J gene: TRBJ2-3
D gene: -
V gene: TRBV5-1
clone size: -
CDR3 DNA: TGCGCCAGCAGCTTGGCCTCGGACGCTAGGTGGGCAGATACGCAGTATTTT
CDR3 protein: CASSLASDARWADTQYF

J gene: TRBJ1-4
D gene: -
V gene: TRBV7-6
clone size: -
CDR3 DNA: TGTGCCAGCAGCTTATGGTCCGGGGGAAACGAAAAACTGTTTTTT
CDR3 protein: CASSLWSGGNEKLFF

J gene: TRBJ1-5
D gene: -
V gene: TRBV19
clone size: -
CDR3 DNA: TGTGCCAGTAGTCCGGGACATAGGACTGATCAGCCCCAGCATTTT
CDR3 protein: CASSPGHRTDQPQHF

J gene: TRBJ2-3
D gene: -
V gene: TRBV7-2
clone size: -
CDR3 DNA: TGTGCCAGCAGCCAGCCTTGGCTAGTCACAGATACGCAGTATTTT
CDR3 protein: CASSQPWLVTDTQYF

J gene: TRBJ2-6
D gene: -
V gene: TRBV7-2
clone size: once
CDR3 DNA: TGTGCCAGCAGCTTACGCTTCGGGGGCCGGACTGGGGCCAACGTCCTGACTTTC
CDR3 protein: CASSLRFGGRTGANVLTF

J gene: TRBJ1-1
D gene: -
V gene: TRBV6-6
clone size: -
CDR3 DNA: TGTGCCAGCAGTGCGGGGGGGGCGCAAGCTTTCTTT
CDR3 protein: CASSAGGAQAFF

J gene: TRBJ2-3
D gene: -
V gene: TRBV19
clone size: -
CDR3 DNA: TGTGCCAGTAGGGTCCGGGGGAACACAGATACGCAGTATTTT
CDR3 protein: CASRVRGNTDTQYF

J gene: TRBJ2-6
D gene: -
V gene: TRBV14
clone size: once
CDR3 DNA: TGTGCCAGCAGTCGACGGCCAATCGGGGCCAACGTCCTGACTTTC
CDR3 protein: CASSRRPIGANVLTF

J gene: TRBJ1-1
D gene: -
V gene: TRBV2
clone size: -
CDR3 DNA: TGTGCCAGCCGGCAGGGCGGCACTGAAGCTTTCTTT
CDR3 protein: CASRQGGTEAFF

J gene: TRBJ2-6
D gene: TRBD1
V gene: TRBV19
clone size: -
CDR3 DNA: TGTGCCACCAGTCAGGACAGGAGCTCTGGGGCCAACGTCCTGACTTTC
CDR3 protein: CATSQDRSSGANVLTF

J gene: TRBJ1-4
D gene: -
V gene: TRBV6-5
clone size: -
CDR3 DNA: TGTGCCAGCAGTTACGGGGTTAGGGAAAAACTGTTTTTT
CDR3 protein: CASSYGVREKLFF

J gene: TRBJ1-4
D gene: TRBD1
V gene: TRBV6-1
clone size: -
CDR3 DNA: TGTGCCAGCAGTGAGAATCGGGACAGGGGGCTTGAAAAACTGTTTTTT
CDR3 protein: CASSENRDRGLEKLFF

J gene: TRBJ1-3
D gene: -
V gene: TRBV6-5
clone size: -
CDR3 DNA: TGTGCCAGCGGGGGCGCATCAGGAAACACCATATATTTT
CDR3 protein: CASGGASGNTIYF

J gene: TRBJ2-2
D gene: -
V gene: TRBV5-1
clone size: -
CDR3 DNA: TGCGCCAGCAGCTTCCCCCGACAGGGAGGTACCGGGGAGCTGTTTTTT
CDR3 protein: CASSFPRQGGTGELFF

J gene: TRBJ1-2
D gene: -
V gene: TRBV6-5
clone size: -
CDR3 DNA: TGTGCCAGCAGTCCTGCCAGGGGTTGGGGCTATGGCTACACCTTC
CDR3 protein: CASSPARGWGYGYTF

J gene: TRBJ2-1
D gene: TRBD2
V gene: TRBV2
clone size: -
CDR3 DNA: TGTGCCAGCAAAAACTTAGCGGGGGGCTCCTACAATGAGCAGTTCTTC
CDR3 protein: CASKNLAGGSYNEQFF

J gene: TRBJ2-1
D gene: -
V gene: TRBV27
clone size: -
CDR3 DNA: TGTGCCAGCAGTTCAGGGTCCTACAATGAGCAGTTCTTC
CDR3 protein: CASSSGSYNEQFF

J gene: TRBJ2-3
D gene: -
V gene: TRBV6-5
clone size: -
CDR3 DNA: TGTGCCAGCAGTTACTCGAAAAGGGCAGATACGCAGTATTTT
CDR3 protein: CASSYSKRADTQYF

J gene: TRBJ1-6
D gene: -
V gene: TRBV7-9
clone size: -
CDR3 DNA: TGTGCCAGCACCGACAGTAGCTCCTATAATTCACCCCTCCACTTT
CDR3 protein: CASTDSSSYNSPLHF

J gene: TRBJ2-5
D gene: -
V gene: TRBV10-3
clone size: -
CDR3 DNA: TGTGCCACGCATAACCCACAAGAGACCCAGTACTTC
CDR3 protein: CATHNPQETQYF

J gene: TRBJ1-5
D gene: -
V gene: TRBV4-1
clone size: once
CDR3 DNA: TGCGCCAGCAGCCAAGATGACCGCTTGAGAAGCAATCAGCCCCAGCATTTT
CDR3 protein: CASSQDDRLRSNQPQHF

J gene: TRBJ1-2
D gene: TRBD1
V gene: TRBV5-1
clone size: -
CDR3 DNA: TGCGCCAGCAGGGTAGGGACAGCTACTAACTATGGCTACACCTTC
CDR3 protein: CASRVGTATNYGYTF

J gene: TRBJ1-6
D gene: -
V gene: TRBV25-1
clone size: -
CDR3 DNA: TGTGCCAGCAGTGAATTTAAGGAAATGGGTTCACCCCTCCACTTT
CDR3 protein: CASSEFKEMGSPLHF

J gene: TRBJ2-5
D gene: -
V gene: TRBV19
clone size: -
CDR3 DNA: TGTGCCAGCTCCTCCCCGGGGGAGACCCAGTACTTC
CDR3 protein: CASSSPGETQYF

J gene: TRBJ2-2
D gene: -
V gene: TRBV7-9
clone size: few
CDR3 DNA: TGTGCCAGCAGCCTAGGAGGTGGGGCGAGGGAGCTGTTTTTT
CDR3 protein: CASSLGGGARELFF

J gene: TRBJ1-3
D gene: -
V gene: TRBV7-8
clone size: -
CDR3 DNA: TGTGCCAGCAGCGCCAGGGACATCGCGGGCTCTGGAAACACCATATATTTT
CDR3 protein: CASSARDIAGSGNTIYF

J gene: TRBJ2-3
D gene: TRBD1
V gene: TRBV5-1
clone size: -
CDR3 DNA: TGCGCCAGCAGCTTACAGGGGGGCAAAGATACGCAGTATTTT
CDR3 protein: CASSLQGGKDTQYF

J gene: TRBJ1-3
D gene: -
V gene: TRBV12-2
clone size: -
CDR3 DNA: TGTGCAAGTCGCTTAGCGGCACGGGATGGAAACACCATATATTTT
CDR3 protein: CASRLAARDGNTIYF

J gene: TRBJ1-4
D gene: -
V gene: TRBV19
clone size: -
CDR3 DNA: TGTGCCAGTAATCACGGGACCGGGGAAAAACTGTTTTTT
CDR3 protein: CASNHGTGEKLFF

J gene: TRBJ1-2
D gene: -
V gene: TRBV2
clone size: -
CDR3 DNA: TGTGCCAGCAGTAGGGACATTAACTATGGCTACACCTTC
CDR3 protein: CASSRDINYGYTF

J gene: TRBJ2-1
D gene: TRBD1
V gene: TRBV2
clone size: -
CDR3 DNA: TGTGCCAGCAGTGACAGGACAGGTAGTTCCCCGTTCTTC
CDR3 protein: CASSDRTGSSPFF

J gene: TRBJ2-3
D gene: -
V gene: TRBV27
clone size: -
CDR3 DNA: TGTGCCAGCAGTTTATATCGACAGTTCACAGATACGCAGTATTTT
CDR3 protein: CASSLYRQFTDTQYF

J gene: TRBJ1-1
D gene: -
V gene: TRBV6-5
clone size: -
CDR3 DNA: TGTGCCAGCACCCCCGACCGGTCTTCTGAAGCTTTCTTT
CDR3 protein: CASTPDRSSEAFF

J gene: TRBJ1-6
D gene: TRBD1
V gene: TRBV6-5
clone size: -
CDR3 DNA: TGTGCCAGCTTCGACAGGGGTAATTCACCCCTCCACTTT
CDR3 protein: CASFDRGNSPLHF

J gene: TRBJ2-3
D gene: -
V gene: TRBV9
clone size: -
CDR3 DNA: TGTGCCAGCAGCGCCGTTGGTAGGGGGGCTAGAGATACGCAGTATTTT
CDR3 protein: CASSAVGRGARDTQYF

J gene: TRBJ1-2
D gene: TRBD1
V gene: TRBV28
clone size: -
CDR3 DNA: TGTGCCAGCACCAGGGGAGGGGCAGGGGGCTACTATGGCTACACCTTC
CDR3 protein: CASTRGGAGGYYGYTF

J gene: TRBJ2-6
D gene: -
V gene: TRBV6-1
clone size: -
CDR3 DNA: TGTGCCAGCAGTGCAGGGTCCGGGGCCAACGTCCTGACTTTC
CDR3 protein: CASSAGSGANVLTF

J gene: TRBJ2-3
D gene: -
V gene: TRBV15
clone size: once
CDR3 DNA: TGTGCCACCAGCAGAGGGGGACGGGGTGGCACAGATACGCAGTATTTT
CDR3 protein: CATSRGGRGGTDTQYF

J gene: TRBJ2-5
D gene: TRBD2
V gene: TRBV5-6
clone size: -
CDR3 DNA: TGTGCCAGCAGCTTGGGGGTGATACTAGCGGAAGAGACCCAGTACTTC
CDR3 protein: CASSLGVILAEETQYF